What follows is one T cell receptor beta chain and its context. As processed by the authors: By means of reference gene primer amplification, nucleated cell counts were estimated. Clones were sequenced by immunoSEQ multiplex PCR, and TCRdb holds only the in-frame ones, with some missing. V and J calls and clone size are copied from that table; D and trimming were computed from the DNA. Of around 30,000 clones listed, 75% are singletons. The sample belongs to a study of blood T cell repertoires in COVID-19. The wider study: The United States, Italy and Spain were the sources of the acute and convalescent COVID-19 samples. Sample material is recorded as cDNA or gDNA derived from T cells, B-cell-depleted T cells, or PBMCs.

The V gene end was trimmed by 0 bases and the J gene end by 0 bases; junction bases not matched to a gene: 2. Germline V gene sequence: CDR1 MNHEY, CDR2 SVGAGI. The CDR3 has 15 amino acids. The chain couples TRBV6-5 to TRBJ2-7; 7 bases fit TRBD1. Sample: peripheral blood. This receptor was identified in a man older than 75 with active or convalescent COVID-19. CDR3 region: CASSYSGTASYEQYF. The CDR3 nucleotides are TGTGCCAGCAGTTACTCAGGGACAGCCTCCTACGAGCAGTACTTC.